This T cell receptor beta chain appears in the sequencing data of a study of CD8 T cells in Susac syndrome. The authors reverse transcribed about 0.5 to 1 ug RNA with random hexamers. Multiplex immunoSEQ PCR targeted 54 Vbeta and 13 Jbeta TCR beta segments. TCRdb re-called the immunoSEQ multiplex PCR reads through MiXCR, storing one row per CDR3 protein. The sample lists roughly 200,000 distinct CDR3 sequences, 85% to 95% occurring once. In germline, CDR1 is SNHLY, CDR2 FYNNEI. This CDR3 region has 12 residues. The ends were cut back, 6 bases at V and 3 bases at J, with 9 bases in the middle. The multiple sclerosis controls comprised treatment-naive patients whose relapsing-remitting disease was stable or active.

The receptor was isolated from a human donor with multiple sclerosis. The chain couples TRBV2 to TRBJ2-7, with D unclear. Sequences were obtained from CD4+ T cells from PBMCs. CDR3 sequence: CASSQVFYEQYV. The DNA for the CDR3 is TGTGCCAGCAGCCAGGTCTTCTACGAGCAGTACGTC.